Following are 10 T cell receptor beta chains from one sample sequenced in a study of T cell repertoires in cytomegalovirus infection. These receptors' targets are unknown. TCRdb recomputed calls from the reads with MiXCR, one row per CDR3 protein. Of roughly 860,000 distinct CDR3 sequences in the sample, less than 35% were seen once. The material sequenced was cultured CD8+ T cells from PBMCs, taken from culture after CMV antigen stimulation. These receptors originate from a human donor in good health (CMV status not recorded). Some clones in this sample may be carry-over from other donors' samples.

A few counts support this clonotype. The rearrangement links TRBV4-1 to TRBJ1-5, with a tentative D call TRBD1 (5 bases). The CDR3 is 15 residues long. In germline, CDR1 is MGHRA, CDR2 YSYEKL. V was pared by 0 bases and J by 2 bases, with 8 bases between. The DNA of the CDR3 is TGCGCCAGCAGCCAAGATAGCAGGGGCAATCAGCCCCAGCATTTT. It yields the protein CASSQDSRGNQPQHF.

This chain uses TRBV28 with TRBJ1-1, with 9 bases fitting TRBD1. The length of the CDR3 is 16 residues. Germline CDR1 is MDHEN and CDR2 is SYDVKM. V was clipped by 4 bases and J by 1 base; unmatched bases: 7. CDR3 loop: CASSSHEGQGNTEAFF. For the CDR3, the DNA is TGTGCCAGCAGTTCTCATGAGGGACAGGGGAACACTGAAGCTTTCTTT.

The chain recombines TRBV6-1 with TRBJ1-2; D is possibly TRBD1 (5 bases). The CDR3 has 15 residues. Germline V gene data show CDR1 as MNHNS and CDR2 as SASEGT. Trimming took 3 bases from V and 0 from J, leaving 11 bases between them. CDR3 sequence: CASSDSGTSNYGYTF. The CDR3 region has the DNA TGTGCCAGCAGTGATTCAGGGACCTCTAACTATGGCTACACCTTC.

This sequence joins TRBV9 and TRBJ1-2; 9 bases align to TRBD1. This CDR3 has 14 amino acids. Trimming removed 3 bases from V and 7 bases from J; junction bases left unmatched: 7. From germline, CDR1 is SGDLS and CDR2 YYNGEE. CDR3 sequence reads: CASSAGTGSFGYTF. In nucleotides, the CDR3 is TGTGCCAGCAGCGCCGGGACAGGGTCTTTTGGCTACACCTTC.

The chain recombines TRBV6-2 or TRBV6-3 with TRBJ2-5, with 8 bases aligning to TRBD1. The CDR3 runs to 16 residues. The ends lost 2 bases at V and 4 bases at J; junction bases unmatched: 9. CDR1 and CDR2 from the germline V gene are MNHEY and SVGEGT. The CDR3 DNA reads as TGTGCCAGCAGTTACGTGGGGGCAGGGGGCAGAGAGACCCAGTACTTC. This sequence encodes CASSYVGAGGRETQYF.

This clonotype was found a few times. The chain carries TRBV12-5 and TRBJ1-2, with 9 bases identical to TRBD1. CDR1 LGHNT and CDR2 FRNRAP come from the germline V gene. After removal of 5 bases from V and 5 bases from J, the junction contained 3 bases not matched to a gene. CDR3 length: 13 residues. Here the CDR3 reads CASGPGTGYGYTF. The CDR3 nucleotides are TGTGCTAGTGGTCCCGGGACAGGGTATGGCTACACCTTC.

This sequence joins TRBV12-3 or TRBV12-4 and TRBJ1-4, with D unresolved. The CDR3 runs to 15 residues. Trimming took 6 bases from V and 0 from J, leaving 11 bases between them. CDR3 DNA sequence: TGTGCCAGCAGACCCGGGAAGGCAACTAATGAAAAACTGTTTTTT. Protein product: CASRPGKATNEKLFF.

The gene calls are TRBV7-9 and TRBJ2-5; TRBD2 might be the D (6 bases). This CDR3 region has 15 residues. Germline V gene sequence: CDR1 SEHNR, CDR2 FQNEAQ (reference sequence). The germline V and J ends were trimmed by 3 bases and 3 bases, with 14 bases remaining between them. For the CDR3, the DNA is TGTGCCAGCAGCTTCTCCGGGACTTCTAAAGAGACCCAGTACTTC. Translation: CASSFSGTSKETQYF.

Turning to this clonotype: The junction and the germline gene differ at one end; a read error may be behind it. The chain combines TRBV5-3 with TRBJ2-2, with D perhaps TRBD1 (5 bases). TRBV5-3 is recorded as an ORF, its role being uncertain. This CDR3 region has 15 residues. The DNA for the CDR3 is TGTGCCAGCAGCTGGGGTAGGGGTAACGCCGGGGAGCTGTTTTTT. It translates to CASSWGRGNAGELFF.

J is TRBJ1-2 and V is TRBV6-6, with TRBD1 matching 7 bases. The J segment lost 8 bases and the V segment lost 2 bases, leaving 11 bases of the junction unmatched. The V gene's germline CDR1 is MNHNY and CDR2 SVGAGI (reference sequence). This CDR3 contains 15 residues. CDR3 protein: CASSYAPGGLDGYTF. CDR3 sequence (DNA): TGTGCCAGCAGTTACGCCCCAGGGGGGCTGGACGGCTACACCTTC.